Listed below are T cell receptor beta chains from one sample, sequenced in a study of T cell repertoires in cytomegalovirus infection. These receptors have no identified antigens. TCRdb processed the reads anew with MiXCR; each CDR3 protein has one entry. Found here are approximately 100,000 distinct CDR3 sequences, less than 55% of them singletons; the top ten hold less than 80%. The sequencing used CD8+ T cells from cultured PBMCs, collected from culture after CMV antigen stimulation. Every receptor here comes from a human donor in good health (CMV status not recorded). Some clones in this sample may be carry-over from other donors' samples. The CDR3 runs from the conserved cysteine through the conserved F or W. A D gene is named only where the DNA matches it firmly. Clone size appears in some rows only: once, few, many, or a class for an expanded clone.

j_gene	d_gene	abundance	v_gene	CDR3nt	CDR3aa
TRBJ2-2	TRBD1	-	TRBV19	TGTGCCAGTACCCCGACAGGGGCGCACACCGGGGAGCTGTTTTTT	CASTPTGAHTGELFF
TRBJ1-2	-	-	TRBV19	TGTGCCAGTAGTGCACGGACAGACGGATACTATGGCTACACCTTC	CASSARTDGYYGYTF
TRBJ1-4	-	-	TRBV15	TGTGCCACCAGCTCTCTCGAGCGTAATGAAAAACTGTTTTTT	CATSSLERNEKLFF
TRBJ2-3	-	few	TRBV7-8	TGTGCCAGCAGCTTAGCGTTAGATACGCAGTATTTT	CASSLALDTQYF
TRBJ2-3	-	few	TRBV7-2	TGTGCCAGCAGACAAACCTCGGCGGATACGCAGTATTTT	CASRQTSADTQYF
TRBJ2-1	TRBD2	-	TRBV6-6	TGTGCCAGCACTCTTAGCGGGGCCTCCTACAATGAGCAGTTCTTC	CASTLSGASYNEQFF
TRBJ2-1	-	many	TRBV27	TGTGCCAGCAGTTTATCTGGACAGAACTACAATGAGCAGTTCTTC	CASSLSGQNYNEQFF
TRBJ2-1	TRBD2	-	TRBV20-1	TGCAGTGCCCTGGGGCTAGCGGGGAAAGAGCAGTTCTTC	CSALGLAGKEQFF
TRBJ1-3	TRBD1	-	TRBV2	TGTGCCAGCAGTGGCCGGGACAGCTCTGGAAACACCATATATTTT	CASSGRDSSGNTIYF
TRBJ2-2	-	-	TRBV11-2	TGTGCCAGCAGCTTCCCTTCGAAGGGAGCGAACACCGGGGAGCTGTTTTTT	CASSFPSKGANTGELFF
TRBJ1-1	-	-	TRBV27	TGTGCCAGCACCTCCGGCCATGAAGCTTTCTTT	CASTSGHEAFF
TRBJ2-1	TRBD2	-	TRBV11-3	TGTGCCAGCTCACCAAAGACTAGCGGGGGCTACAATGAGCAGTTCTTC	CASSPKTSGGYNEQFF
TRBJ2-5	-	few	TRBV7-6	TGTGCCAGCAGGCTAGAAATTCAAGAGACCCAGTACTTC	CASRLEIQETQYF
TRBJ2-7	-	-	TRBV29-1	TGCAGCGTTGACAAGGGTTTCGAGCAGTACTTC	CSVDKGFEQYF
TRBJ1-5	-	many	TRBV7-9	TGTGCCAGCAGTACGGGTAATCAGCCCCAGCATTTT	CASSTGNQPQHF
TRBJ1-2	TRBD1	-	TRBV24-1	TGTGCCACCAGTGAGACAGGGATTAACTATGGCTACACCTTC	CATSETGINYGYTF
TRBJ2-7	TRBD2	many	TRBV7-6	TGTGCCAGCAGCCAGTGGACTAGCGGGGATGCCTACGAGCAGTACTTC	CASSQWTSGDAYEQYF
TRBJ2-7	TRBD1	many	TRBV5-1	TGCGCCAGCAGCCCCCCAGGGGGTACCAACGAGCAGTACTTC	CASSPPGGTNEQYF
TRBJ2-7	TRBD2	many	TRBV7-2	TGTGCCAGCAGCTTGACTAGCTTCCAGGAGCAGTACTTC	CASSLTSFQEQYF
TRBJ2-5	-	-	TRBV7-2	TGTGCCAGCAGCTTAGGGGGCTTCTTGGGGACCCAGTACTTC	CASSLGGFLGTQYF
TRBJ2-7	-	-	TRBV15	TGTGCCACCAGCAGAGATCCAGAGACAGAAACCGCCTACGAGCAGTACTTC	CATSRDPETETAYEQYF
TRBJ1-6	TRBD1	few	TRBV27	TGTGCCAGCAGTGTTACAGGGGGCAATTCACCCCTCCACTTT	CASSVTGGNSPLHF
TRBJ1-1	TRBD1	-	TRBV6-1	TGTGCCAGCAGTGACTTAAGGACAGGGGGCATGAACACTGAAGCTTTCTTT	CASSDLRTGGMNTEAFF
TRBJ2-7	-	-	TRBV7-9	TGTGCCAGCAGCTTAGCGCCGGACAGTATCTACGAGCAGTACTTC	CASSLAPDSIYEQYF
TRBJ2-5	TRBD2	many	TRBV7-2	TGTGCCAGCAGCCCTCTAGTAGCGGGGGGTCAAGAGACCCAGTACTTC	CASSPLVAGGQETQYF
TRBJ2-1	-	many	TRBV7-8	TGTGCCAGCAGCTTAGTGTCCCTTATGAGTGTGCAGTTCTTC	CASSLVSLMSVQFF
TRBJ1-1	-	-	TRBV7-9	TGTGCCAGCAGCTTAGGAGGGGCAACAGGGAACACTGAAGCTTTCTTT	CASSLGGATGNTEAFF
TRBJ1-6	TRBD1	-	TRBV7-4	TGTGCCAGCAGCTTAACAGGGGGAGAGTCACCCCTCCACTTT	CASSLTGGESPLHF